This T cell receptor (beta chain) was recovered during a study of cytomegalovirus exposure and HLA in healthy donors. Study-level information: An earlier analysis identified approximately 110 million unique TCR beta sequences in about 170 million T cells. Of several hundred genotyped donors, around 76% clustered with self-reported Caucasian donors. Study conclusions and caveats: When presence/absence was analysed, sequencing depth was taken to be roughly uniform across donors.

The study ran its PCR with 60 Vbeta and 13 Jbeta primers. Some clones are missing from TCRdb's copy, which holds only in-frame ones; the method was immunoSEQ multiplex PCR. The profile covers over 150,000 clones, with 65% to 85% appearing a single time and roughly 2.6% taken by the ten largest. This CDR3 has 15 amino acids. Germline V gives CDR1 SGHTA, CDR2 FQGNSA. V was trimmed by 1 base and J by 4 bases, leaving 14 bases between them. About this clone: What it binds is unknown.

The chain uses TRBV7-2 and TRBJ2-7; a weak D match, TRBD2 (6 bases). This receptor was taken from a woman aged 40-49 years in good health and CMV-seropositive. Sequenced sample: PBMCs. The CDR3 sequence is CASSLVAAGPYEQYF. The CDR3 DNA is TGTGCCAGCAGCTTAGTAGCGGCAGGGCCGTACGAGCAGTACTTC. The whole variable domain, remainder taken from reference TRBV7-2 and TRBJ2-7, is GAGVSQSPSNKVTEKGKDVELRCDPISGHTALYWYRQSLGQGLEFLIYFQGNSAPDKSGLPSDRFSAERTGGSVSTLTIQRTQQEDSAVYLCASSLVAAGPYEQYFGPGTRLTVT.